The clone carrying this T cell receptor (beta chain) was found a few times. Antigen: not known. These data originate in a study of human T cells and chemical hapten exposure. Across the study: Per-sample TCR yield variation was attributed mainly to small pooled library volume differences.

Germline V gene data show CDR1 as MDHEN and CDR2 as SYDVKM. Unmatched junction bases numbered 7, after V lost 6 bases and J lost 7 bases. This CDR3 is built from 14 residues. General study points: With regard to DPC sensitization, TCRs above 1 in 1000 frequency did not change.

Unfractionated whole blood yielded the extracted total RNA. Separate cDNA molecules received unique molecular identifiers, which the library attached to them. TCRdb recomputed calls from the 5' RACE reads with MiXCR, one row per CDR3 protein. Of 110,000 or so distinct CDR3 sequences listed, approximately 19% are singletons. This chain links TRBV28 with TRBJ1-4; TRBD1 matches 8 bases. This TCR was sampled from a human donor in good health. The CDR3 DNA is TGTGCCAGCAGCAGGACAGGGCGGGGTGAAAAACTGTTTTTT. Protein: CASSRTGRGEKLFF.